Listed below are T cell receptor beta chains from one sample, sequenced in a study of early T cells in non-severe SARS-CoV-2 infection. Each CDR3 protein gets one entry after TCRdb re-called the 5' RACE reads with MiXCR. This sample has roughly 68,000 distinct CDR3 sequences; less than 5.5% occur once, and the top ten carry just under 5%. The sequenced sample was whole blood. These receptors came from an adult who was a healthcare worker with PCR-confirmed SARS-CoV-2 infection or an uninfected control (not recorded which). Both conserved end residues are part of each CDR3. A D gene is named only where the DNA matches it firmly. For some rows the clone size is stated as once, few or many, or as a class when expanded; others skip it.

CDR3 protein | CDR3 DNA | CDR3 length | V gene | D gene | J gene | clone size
CASTTTGGTGELFF | TGTGCCAGTACTACAACAGGGGGAACCGGGGAGCTGTTTTTT | 14 | TRBV19 | TRBD1 | TRBJ2-2 | many
CASSILGTGYEQYF | TGTGCCAGTAGTATACTCGGGACAGGCTACGAGCAGTACTTC | 14 | TRBV19 | TRBD1 | TRBJ2-7 | NA
CASSPSVVGGITDTQYF | TGTGCCAGCAGCCCCTCGGTTGTGGGGGGGATCACAGATACGCAGTATTTT | 17 | TRBV4-2 | TRBD2 | TRBJ2-3 | many
CASNWDSYGYTF | TGTGCCAGCAACTGGGACAGCTATGGCTACACCTTC | 12 | TRBV5-8 | TRBD1 | TRBJ1-2 | many
CASSVGGSSYEQYF | TGTGCCAGCAGCGTGGGGGGCAGCTCCTACGAGCAGTACTTC | 14 | TRBV9 | NA | TRBJ2-7 | many
CASSPQGGTGNYEQYF | TGTGCCAGCTCACCACAGGGAGGGACAGGGAACTACGAGCAGTACTTC | 16 | TRBV18 | TRBD1 | TRBJ2-7 | many
CASSKGLAGEATSTDTQYF | TGTGCCAGCAGCAAGGGACTAGCGGGAGAAGCGACTAGCACAGATACGCAGTATTTT | 19 | TRBV7-2 | TRBD2 | TRBJ2-3 | many
CASEGPGSYEQYF | TGCGCCAGCGAAGGACCCGGGAGCTACGAGCAGTACTTC | 13 | TRBV10-2 | NA | TRBJ2-7 | NA
CASKRAAEAFF | TGTGCCAGCAAGAGGGCGGCTGAAGCTTTCTTT | 11 | TRBV6-2/TRBV6-3 | NA | TRBJ1-1 | many
CASSLEPQGEQYF | TGCGCCAGCAGCTTGGAACCGCAGGGCGAGCAGTACTTC | 13 | TRBV5-1 | NA | TRBJ2-7 | many
CASSQAGSVNNEQFF | TGTGCCAGCAGCCAAGCCGGATCCGTAAACAATGAGCAGTTCTTC | 15 | TRBV3-1 | NA | TRBJ2-1 | few
CASSPIMSTGELFF | TGTGCCAGCAGCCCCATTATGTCAACCGGGGAGCTGTTTTTT | 14 | TRBV7-9 | NA | TRBJ2-2 | many
CASSPRLAGGPETQYF | TGTGCCAGCAGCCCTAGACTAGCGGGAGGTCCAGAGACCCAGTACTTC | 16 | TRBV7-2 | TRBD2 | TRBJ2-5 | NA